This T cell receptor beta chain was recovered during a study of Graves' ophthalmopathy and Graves' hyperthyroidism. Patients were diagnosed from clinical symptoms, serum thyroxine, TRAb, thyroid ultrasound and orbital computed tomography. Roughly 9 ml of fresh blood yielded the PBMCs by density gradient. CDR1 and CDR2 (germline): SGHAT, FQDESV (reference sequence). V gave up 2 bases and J gave up 5 bases; unmatched junction bases: 17. This CDR3 spans 18 amino acids. General study findings and limits: Detection in blood was also observed for most expanded thyroid clonotypes above 0.001 frequency. A 13-signature model separated ophthalmopathy from stable hyperthyroidism, just over 85% sensitivity, around 81% specificity.

Comments on this clonotype: The antigen is undetermined.

From RNA, the CDR3 regions of TCR beta chains were amplified and sequenced. Scientists carried out first-round RT-PCR using HTBI primers and then a second-round multiplex PCR. One entry per CDR3 protein, called by TCRdb with MiXCR from the multiplex PCR reads. The repertoire holds hundreds of thousands of distinct CDR3 sequences, with 35% to 50% as singletons. Sample: peripheral blood. This clonotype originated in an adult man with Graves' ophthalmopathy. V is TRBV11-1 and J is TRBJ2-5, with 7 bases identical to TRBD1. The CDR3: CASSLPLRRTGPGETQYF. Here the CDR3 DNA reads TGTGCCAGCAGCTTACCCCTCCGGAGGACAGGACCAGGGGAGACCCAGTACTTC.